Listed here is a single T cell receptor (beta chain). No antigen is known for it. These data belong to a study of cytomegalovirus exposure and HLA in healthy donors. Findings and limits, study-wide: Later work found that TCR association rates differed between HLA loci; DRB1 had the most and HLA-C the fewest.

The V gene's germline CDR1 is SNHLY and CDR2 FYNNEI. Trimming left V 6 bases short and J 5 bases short, with 14 bases between. CDR3 size: 14 residues. PCR amplification relied on 60 Vbeta primers (plus 13 Jbeta primers). Repertoires were generated with immunoSEQ multiplex PCR, while TCRdb's copy carries only in-frame clones and drops some. The listing records about 130,000 clones. The genes are TRBV2 and TRBJ1-3; possibly TRBD1 for D (6 bases). The specimen sequenced was PBMCs. The TCR sequence derives from a woman aged 55-69 years in good health and CMV-seronegative. The CDR3 nucleotides are TGTGCCAGCAGGGTGGGAGGGGGAAGAAACACCATATATTTT. The encoded protein is CASRVGGGRNTIYF.